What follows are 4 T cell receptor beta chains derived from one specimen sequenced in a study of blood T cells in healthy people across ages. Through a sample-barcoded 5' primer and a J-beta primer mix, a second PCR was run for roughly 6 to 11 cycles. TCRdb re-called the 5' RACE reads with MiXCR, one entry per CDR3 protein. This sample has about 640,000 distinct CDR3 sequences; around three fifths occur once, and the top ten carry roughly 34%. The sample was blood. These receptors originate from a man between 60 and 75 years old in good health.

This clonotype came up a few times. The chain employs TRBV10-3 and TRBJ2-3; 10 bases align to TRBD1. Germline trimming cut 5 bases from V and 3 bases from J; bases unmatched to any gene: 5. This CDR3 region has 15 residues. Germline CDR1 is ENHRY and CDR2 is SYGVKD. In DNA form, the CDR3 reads TGTGCCATCAGTTCCCGGACAGGGGGGACAGATACGCAGTATTTT. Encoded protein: CAISSRTGGTDTQYF.

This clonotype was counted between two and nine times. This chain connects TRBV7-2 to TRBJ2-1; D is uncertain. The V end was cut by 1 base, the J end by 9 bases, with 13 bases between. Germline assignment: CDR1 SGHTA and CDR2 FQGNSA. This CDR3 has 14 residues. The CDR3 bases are TGTGCCAGCAGCTTAGGGGGTTTTCGTGGTGAGCAGTTCTTC. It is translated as CASSLGGFRGEQFF.

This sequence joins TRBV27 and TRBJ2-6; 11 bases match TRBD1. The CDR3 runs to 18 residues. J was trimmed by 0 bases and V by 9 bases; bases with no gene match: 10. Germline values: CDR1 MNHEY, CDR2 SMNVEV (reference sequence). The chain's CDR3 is CARSTDRGLPSGANVLTF. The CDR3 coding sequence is TGTGCCAGGTCTACGGACAGGGGGCTCCCCTCTGGGGCCAACGTCCTGACTTTC.

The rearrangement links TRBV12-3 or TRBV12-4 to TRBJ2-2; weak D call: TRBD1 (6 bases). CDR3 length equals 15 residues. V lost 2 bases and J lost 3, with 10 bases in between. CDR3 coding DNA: TGTGCCAGCAGTTTACTGGGGGCGCACACCGGGGAGCTGTTTTTT. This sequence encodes CASSLLGAHTGELFF.